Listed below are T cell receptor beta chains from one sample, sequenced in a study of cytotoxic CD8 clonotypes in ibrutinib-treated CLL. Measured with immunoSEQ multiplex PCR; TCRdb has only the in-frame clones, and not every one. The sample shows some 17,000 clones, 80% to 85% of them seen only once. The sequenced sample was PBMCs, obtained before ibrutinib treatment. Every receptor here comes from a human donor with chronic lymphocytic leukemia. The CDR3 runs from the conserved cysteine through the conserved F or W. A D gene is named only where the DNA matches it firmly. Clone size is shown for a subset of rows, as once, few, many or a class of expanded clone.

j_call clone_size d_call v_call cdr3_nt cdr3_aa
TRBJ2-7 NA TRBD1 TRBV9 TGTGCCAGCAGCGACATTCCGCTGACAGGGGAAGGCTGCGAGCAGTACTTC CASSDIPLTGEGCEQYF
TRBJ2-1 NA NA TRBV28 TGTGCCAGCAGTTCATGGGAGCTAAACTCCTACAATGAGCAGTTCTTC CASSSWELNSYNEQFF
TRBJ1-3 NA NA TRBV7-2 TGTGCCAGCAGCTTAGACGCCGGGGGCAGAAACACCATATATTTT CASSLDAGGRNTIYF
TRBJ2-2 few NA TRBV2 TGTGCCAGCAGTGCCACGGACCAGGGCGCGCGTGCCGGGGAGCTGTTTTTT CASSATDQGARAGELFF
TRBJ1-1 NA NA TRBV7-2 TGTGCCAGCACTAGGCAGGAGGGGACTGAAGCTTTCTTT CASTRQEGTEAFF
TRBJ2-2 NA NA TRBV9 TGTGCCAGCAGGGTGGGGTCTACGAACACCGGGGAGCTGTTTTTT CASRVGSTNTGELFF
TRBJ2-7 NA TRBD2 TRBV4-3 TGCGCCAGCAGCCAAAGACTAGCGGGAGACTACGAGCAGTACTTC CASSQRLAGDYEQYF
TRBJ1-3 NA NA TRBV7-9 TGTGCCAGCAGCTCCTTCGGGCGCAGTAGCTCTGGAAACACCATATATTTT CASSSFGRSSSGNTIYF
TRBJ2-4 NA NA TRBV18 TGTGCCAGCTCACCCGGGACCGTTGAAAACATTCAGTACTTC CASSPGTVENIQYF
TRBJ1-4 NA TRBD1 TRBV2 TGTGCCAGCACTATACCGGGACAGGGGGGTGAAAAACTGTTTTTT CASTIPGQGGEKLFF
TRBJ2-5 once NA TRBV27 TGTGCCAGCAGTTCGGGGGCGGGAGCGCCAGAGACCCAGTACTTC CASSSGAGAPETQYF
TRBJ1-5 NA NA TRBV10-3 TGTGCCATCAGGGATTCGGGTGGTGGCAATCAGCCCCAGCATTTT CAIRDSGGGNQPQHF
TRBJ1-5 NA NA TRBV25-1 TGTGCCAGCAGTGTAGGGGATAATCAGCCCCAGCATTTT CASSVGDNQPQHF
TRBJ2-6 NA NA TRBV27 TGTGCCACAAGGTCCACCAACGTCCTGACTTTC CATRSTNVLTF
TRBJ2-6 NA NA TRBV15 TGTGCCACCAGCAGACGTCCCAAATCTGGGGCCAACGTCCTGACTTTC CATSRRPKSGANVLTF
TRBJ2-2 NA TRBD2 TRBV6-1 TGTGCCAGCAGTGATAGCGGGAGTGGGGAGCTGTTTTTT CASSDSGSGELFF
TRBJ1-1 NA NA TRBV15 TGTGCCACCAGCAGAGAAAGTTCGGCAGGGGCCACTGAAGCTTTCTTT CATSRESSAGATEAFF
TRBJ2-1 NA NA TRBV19 TGTGCCAGCACCTGGGCCTACAGGGCTAGCTCCTACAATGAGCAGTTCTTC CASTWAYRASSYNEQFF
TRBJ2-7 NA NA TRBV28 TGTGCCAGCAGTTTCGAGCACTCCTACGAGCAGTACTTC CASSFEHSYEQYF
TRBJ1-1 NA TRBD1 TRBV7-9 TGTGCCAGCAGCTTCGACAGGGTCACTGAAGCTTTCTTT CASSFDRVTEAFF
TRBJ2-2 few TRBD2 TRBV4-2 TGTGCCAGCAGCCAATTACTAGCGGCCACCGGGGAGCTGTTTTTT CASSQLLAATGELFF
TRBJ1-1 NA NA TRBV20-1 TGCAGTGCTAGGGCAGGCGAAGCTTTCTTT CSARAGEAFF
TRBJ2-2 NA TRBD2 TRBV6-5 TGTGCCAGCAGTTGGACTAGCGGGAGTCCCGGGGAGCTGTTTTTT CASSWTSGSPGELFF
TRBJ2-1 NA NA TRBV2 TGTGCCAGCAGTGTCGAGGAGGGGGTATACAATGAGCAGTTCTTC CASSVEEGVYNEQFF
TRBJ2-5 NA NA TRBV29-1 TGCAGCGTTGAGTGGCAGCAGGAGACCCAGTACTTC CSVEWQQETQYF